These 8 T cell receptor beta chains share one sample of origin, sequenced in a study of regulatory T cells in long-lasting Graves disease. Libraries of TCR beta came from iRepertoire HTBI primers plus Arm-PCR of CDR3 regions. TCRdb reanalysed the multiplex PCR reads using MiXCR and keeps one entry per CDR3 protein. Of fewer than 550,000 distinct CDR3 sequences detected, about a sixth appear once; the ten largest clones hold about 23%. Time point of the sample: newly diagnosed GD, antithyroid drugs for less than 3 months. Following extraction of RNA from PBMCs, that RNA was used to make the TCR library. These data were also filed under a second study, of T cells in Graves' hyperthyroidism and ophthalmopathy.

The sequences come from peripheral blood mononuclear cells (PBMCs), collected at new diagnosis, from a patient treated with antithyroid drugs. These receptors were taken from a woman in her late teens or twenties with Graves disease.

The V gene is TRBV9, the J gene TRBJ2-5, with D possibly TRBD1 on 6 matching bases. The CDR3 is made up of 14 amino acids. Deletions cut 0 bases from V and 3 bases from J, with 9 bases between. Germline V gene data show CDR1 as SGDLS and CDR2 as YYNGEE. The CDR3 reads CASSVGGQKETQYF. Here the CDR3 DNA reads TGTGCCAGCAGCGTAGGCGGACAGAAAGAGACCCAGTACTTC.

About this clonotype: Possible read error: a much larger clone is one base away. V usage is TRBV12-3 or TRBV12-4 and J usage is TRBJ2-1; 9 bases line up with TRBD1. After removal of 6 bases from V and 5 bases from J, the junction contained 8 bases not matched to a gene. The CDR3 runs to 15 residues. The CDR3 DNA sequence: TGTGCCAGCAGCCCTAGGACAGGGGCCCACAATGAGCAGTTCTTC. Translated: CASSPRTGAHNEQFF.

This clonotype was observed many times. V usage is TRBV5-1 and J usage is TRBJ2-3; D not certain. The CDR3 runs 15 residues. In germline, CDR1 is SGHRS, CDR2 YFSETQ. With 0 bases removed from V and 2 bases from J, the gap between germline ends came to 10 bases. The CDR3 protein is CASSLGGAYTDTQYF. For the CDR3, the DNA is TGCGCCAGCAGCTTGGGCGGCGCCTACACAGATACGCAGTATTTT.

The rearrangement joins TRBV7-9 to TRBJ1-1; D is perhaps TRBD1 (6 bases). V lost 1 base to trimming and J lost 7 bases, with 22 bases between them. The germline gives CDR1 SEHNR, CDR2 FQNEAQ (reference sequence). The CDR3 runs to 17 residues. The CDR3 nucleotides are TGTGCCAGCAGCTTAGTTAGCCCGGGGGCAATGACCTTTGAAGCTTTCTTT. Translating it yields CASSLVSPGAMTFEAFF.

The sample holds many counts of this clonotype. The rearrangement joins TRBV27 to TRBJ2-1; the D is unclear. This CDR3 region has 13 residues. Looked up from germline, CDR1 is MNHEY and CDR2 is SMNVEV (reference sequence). V was shortened by 6 bases and J by 6 bases, with 12 bases between the two germline ends. CDR3 region: CASSLRGVNEQFF. CDR3 nucleotide sequence: TGTGCCAGCAGCCTCCGAGGAGTCAATGAGCAGTTCTTC.

This chain joins TRBV18 and TRBJ1-4; the match to TRBD1 covers 7 bases. This CDR3 is 16 amino acids long. Trimming took 3 bases from V and 4 from J; bases not matched to a gene: 8. Per the germline V gene, CDR1 is KGHSH and CDR2 is LQKENI. CDR3 protein: CASSPEGTVHNEKLFF. In DNA form, the CDR3 reads TGTGCCAGCTCACCGGAAGGGACAGTCCATAATGAAAAACTGTTTTTT.

The J gene is TRBJ2-3, the V gene TRBV9; 7 bases line up with TRBD2. Germline V gene data show CDR1 as SGDLS and CDR2 as YYNGEE. This CDR3 is 16 amino acids long. Trimming took 3 bases from V and 0 from J; bases not matched to a gene: 7. CDR3 nucleotides: TGTGCCAGCAGCGGGGGGGGTGGGACTAGCACAGATACGCAGTATTTT. As protein: CASSGGGGTSTDTQYF.

This clonotype was seen ten or more times. This chain connects TRBV27 to TRBJ2-1; D is unresolved. V was cut by 2 bases and J by 0 bases, with 11 bases left in between. Per germline, CDR1 MNHEY and CDR2 SMNVEV (reference sequence). The CDR3 is 16 amino acids. The CDR3 coding sequence is TGTGCCAGCAGTTTAATGGCGCAGAGCTCCTACAATGAGCAGTTCTTC. It translates to CASSLMAQSSYNEQFF.